Presented here are 32 T cell receptor beta chains from one specimen sequenced in a study of shared clonotypes between healthy human individuals. Using immunoSEQ multiplex PCR, the repertoire was profiled, and TCRdb retains in-frame clones only, with some absent. The sample has 2 million to 2.5 million clones, 90% to 95% seen once. Specimen: naive CD4+ T cells from PBMCs. The subset: CD45RA+ positively selected. These receptors were taken from a man younger than 35 in good health. Some clones in this sample may be carry-over from other donors' samples.

The CDR3 protein is CASSLVQSRYEQYF. The CDR3 DNA sequence: TGTGCCAGCAGCTTGGTTCAGAGCCGGTACGAGCAGTACTTC. The V call is TRBV5-5, the J call TRBJ2-7, with unresolved D. The germline gives CDR1 SGHKS, CDR2 YYEKEE (reference sequence). Trimming stripped 0 bases from V and 4 bases from J, with 11 bases between. This CDR3 region has 14 residues.

The chain links TRBV10-3 to TRBJ2-3; 14 nucleotides agree with TRBD2. This CDR3 has 16 residues. V lost 9 bases to trimming and J lost 5 bases; unmatched junction nucleotides: 10. Looked up from germline, CDR1 is ENHRY and CDR2 is SYGVKD. The CDR3 is CAIGTSGSSREDTQYF. Written as DNA, the CDR3 is TGTGCCATTGGGACTAGCGGGAGTTCTCGGGAAGATACGCAGTATTTT.

V and J are TRBV6-1 and TRBJ1-5; the D is unclear. The V gene lost 7 bases and the J gene lost 4 bases, with 11 bases spanning the gap. Germline assignment: CDR1 MNHNS and CDR2 SASEGT. CDR3 size: 13 residues. This chain's CDR3 is CASTVIGNQPQHF. The CDR3 DNA is TGTGCCAGCACGGTGATTGGGAATCAGCCCCAGCATTTT.

This chain connects TRBV25-1 to TRBJ1-4, with D tentatively TRBD1 (5 bases). This CDR3 spans 16 amino acids. The germline V gene has CDR1 MGHDK and CDR2 SYGVNS. Trimming cost V 1 base and J 2 bases, with 11 bases left between them. The CDR3: CASSEFGRVTNEKLFF. CDR3 nucleotides: TGTGCCAGCAGTGAATTTGGCAGGGTTACTAATGAAAAACTGTTTTTT.

In this sample, this clone turned up once. The sample has other DNA sequences that encode this CDR3 too. The chain is built from TRBV5-4 and TRBJ2-5, with a tentative D call TRBD1 (6 bases). Germline V CDR1 and CDR2: SGHNT, YYREEE (reference sequence). Trimming took off 0 bases at V and 5 bases at J, with 11 bases between the two ends. The CDR3 length is 14 residues. CDR3 nucleotide sequence: TGTGCCAGCAGCTTGGCCAGGGGTGGCGAGACCCAGTACTTC. This sequence encodes CASSLARGGETQYF.

The chain uses TRBV14 and TRBJ1-3; weak D call: TRBD1 (6 bases). V lost 1 base and J lost 0, with 10 bases in between. Germline CDR1 and CDR2: SGHDN and FVKESK. The CDR3 extends over 16 amino acids. The DNA of the CDR3 is TGTGCCAGCAGCCAAGGCGGGGGCAGCTCTGGAAACACCATATATTTT. It translates to CASSQGGGSSGNTIYF.

The V and J genes are TRBV19 and TRBJ1-5; the D is unclear. With 1 base removed from V and 4 bases from J, the gap between germline ends came to 11 bases. The CDR3 is 15 amino acids. CDR1 LNHDA and CDR2 SQIVND come from the germline V gene (reference sequence). CDR3 DNA sequence: TGTGCCAGTAGTATAGTTCCAGGAGGAAATCAGCCCCAGCATTTT. This gives the protein CASSIVPGGNQPQHF.

The chain employs TRBV6-1 and TRBJ1-4; D possibly corresponds to TRBD1 (5 bases). The CDR3 has 17 residues. CDR1 is MNHNS, CDR2 SASEGT, per germline. V lost 3 bases and J 8 bases, leaving 22 bases between the germline ends. CDR3 amino acids: CASSEMPPGGGGEKLFF. CDR3 DNA: TGTGCCAGCAGTGAGATGCCACCCGGTGGGGGTGGCGAAAAACTGTTTTTT.

V usage is TRBV2 and J usage is TRBJ2-3, with 7 bases matching TRBD1. Germline CDR1 reads SNHLY; CDR2 reads FYNNEI. Losses at the gene ends were 0 bases for V and 4 bases for J; bases not matched to a gene: 7. This CDR3 region has 16 residues. The CDR3 DNA sequence: TGTGCCAGCAGTGAAGCTCCAGGTAGGGGGCCAGATACGCAGTATTTT. Amino acid sequence: CASSEAPGRGPDTQYF. Supplemented by reference TRBV2 and TRBJ2-3, the full variable domain reads EPEVTQTPSHQVTQMGQEVILRCVPISNHLYFYWYRQILGQKVEFLVSFYNNEISEKSEIFDDQFSVERPDGSNFTLKIRSTKLEDSAMYFCASSEAPGRGPDTQYFGPGTRLTVL.

The V call is TRBV5-1, the J call TRBJ2-7, with TRBD2 matching over 7 bases. The ends lost 4 bases at V and 4 bases at J; junction bases unmatched: 5. Germline loops: CDR1 SGHRS, CDR2 YFSETQ. The length of the CDR3 is 13 residues. The DNA of the CDR3 is TGCGCCAGCAGCGGCGGGAGTTCTTACGAGCAGTACTTC. Translating gives CASSGGSSYEQYF.

The chain recombines TRBV7-9 with TRBJ2-7; 10 bases fit TRBD1. J gave up 5 bases and V 1 base, and 8 bases lay outside the gene matches. The CDR3 loop spans 16 amino acids. Germline V gives CDR1 SEHNR, CDR2 FQNEAQ (reference sequence). CDR3 protein: CASSLVMGQGSHEQYF. The CDR3 DNA reads as TGTGCCAGCAGCTTAGTCATGGGACAGGGGTCCCACGAGCAGTACTTC. Complete variable domain (other parts from reference TRBV7-9 and TRBJ2-7): DTGVSQNPRHKITKRGQNVTFRCDPISEHNRLYWYRQTLGQGPEFLTYFQNEAQLEKSRLLSDRFSAERPKGSFSTLEIQRTEQGDSAMYLCASSLVMGQGSHEQYFGPGTRLTVT.

This clone was observed a few times. This chain joins TRBV19 and TRBJ2-2, with a possible D match to TRBD1 (6 bases). This CDR3 comprises 12 residues. The V gene lost 9 bases and the J gene lost 5 bases, with 10 bases spanning the gap. Germline values: CDR1 LNHDA, CDR2 SQIVND (reference sequence). CDR3 amino acids: CASQGLTGELFF. CDR3 nucleotide sequence: TGTGCCAGCCAGGGGTTGACCGGGGAGCTGTTTTTT.

The rearrangement links TRBV7-9 to TRBJ2-7; 10 nucleotides match TRBD1. V shed 4 bases, J shed 2 bases, and the junction held 5 bases outside the gene matches. This CDR3 is built from 15 residues. The germline V gene has CDR1 SEHNR and CDR2 FQNEAQ (reference sequence). This CDR3 is CASSSLTGGPYEQYF. The CDR3 DNA reads TGTGCCAGCAGCTCGTTGACAGGGGGCCCCTACGAGCAGTACTTC.

The chain is built from TRBV29-1 and TRBJ2-6; no clear D gene. The V and J ends lost 4 bases and 0 bases respectively, with 10 bases between them. CDR3 length: 15 residues. Germline V gene lookup returns CDR1 SQVTM and CDR2 ANQGSEA. The chain's CDR3 is CSVARSSSGANVLTF. The CDR3 DNA is TGCAGCGTTGCTAGGTCCTCCTCTGGGGCCAACGTCCTGACTTTC.

This clone was picked up one time. The chain links TRBV21-1 to TRBJ1-1. TRBV21-1 counts as a pseudogene. CDR3 length equals 16 residues. The CDR3, as DNA: TGTGCCAGCAGCAAAGGACGGAATCGCCCCAACACTGAAGCTTTCTTT. Translated: CASSKGRNRPNTEAFF.

The V and J genes are TRBV7-9 and TRBJ1-4; weak D call: TRBD1 (6 bases). The CDR3 is 16 residues long. Germline lookup yields CDR1 SEHNR and CDR2 FQNEAQ (reference sequence). Between the trimmed V and J ends, which lost 5 bases and 3 bases, there was a span of 16 bases. CDR3 sequence: CASSRRASGANEKLFF. The CDR3 coding sequence is TGTGCCAGCAGCCGAAGGGCCTCAGGGGCTAATGAAAAACTGTTTTTT. Full variable domain (rest looked up from reference TRBV7-9 and TRBJ1-4): DTGVSQNPRHKITKRGQNVTFRCDPISEHNRLYWYRQTLGQGPEFLTYFQNEAQLEKSRLLSDRFSAERPKGSFSTLEIQRTEQGDSAMYLCASSRRASGANEKLFFGSGTQLSVL.

This clone appeared a few times. V and J are TRBV27 and TRBJ1-5; tentative D call: TRBD1 (6 bases). Trimming pared 5 bases from V and 8 bases from J, leaving 13 bases between. The CDR3 is made up of 13 amino acids. Germline V gene lookup returns CDR1 MNHEY and CDR2 SMNVEV (reference sequence). CDR3 coding DNA: TGTGCCAGCAGTCCTAACAGGGTCAAGCCCCAGCATTTT. This codes for CASSPNRVKPQHF.

This sequence joins TRBV30 and TRBJ2-7, with 8 bases matching TRBD1. Germline V gene sequence: CDR1 GTSNPN, CDR2 SVGIG (reference sequence). The CDR3 sequence is 13 residues long. The junction had 5 bases not matched to a gene; V was cut back by 3 bases and J by 4 bases. The CDR3 region has the DNA TGTGCCTGGAGCCCGGACAGGGAATACGAGCAGTACTTC. Translated: CAWSPDREYEQYF. Combining the CDR3 with reference TRBV30 and TRBJ2-7 gives the whole variable domain SQTIHQWPATLVQPVGSPLSLECTVEGTSNPNLYWYRQAAGRGLQLLFYSVGIGQISSEVPQNLSASRPQDRQFILSSKKLLLSDSGFYLCAWSPDREYEQYFGPGTRLTVT.

This clone has just a few counts. This rearrangement joins TRBV9 to TRBJ1-1; weak D call: TRBD1 (6 bases). This CDR3 is 14 amino acids long. With 2 bases removed from V and 2 bases from J, the gap between germline ends came to 10 bases. Germline CDR1 reads SGDLS; CDR2 reads YYNGEE. CDR3 bases: TGTGCCAGCAGCGTTTCGGGACACAACACTGAAGCTTTCTTT. It encodes CASSVSGHNTEAFF.

For this clone: The same CDR3 can be traced to other DNA sequences in this sample. This chain joins TRBV28 and TRBJ1-1; D possibly corresponds to TRBD1 (6 bases). V lost 6 bases and J 1 base, leaving 12 bases between the germline ends. The V gene's germline CDR1 is MDHEN and CDR2 SYDVKM. This CDR3 has 14 amino acids. CDR3 coding DNA: TGTGCCAGCAGCCAACCGGGACAGAACACTGAAGCTTTCTTT. Amino acids: CASSQPGQNTEAFF.

The V call is TRBV5-1, the J call TRBJ2-7; 9 bases line up with TRBD1. CDR3 size: 14 residues. Germline-derived CDR1 and CDR2 are SGHRS and YFSETQ. V lost 7 bases, J lost 5 bases, and 10 bases stayed unmatched. CDR3 region: CASRTGTGNDEQYF. The CDR3 DNA sequence: TGCGCCAGCCGGACCGGGACAGGGAACGACGAGCAGTACTTC.

This chain uses TRBV4-3 with TRBJ2-5, with 7 bases fitting TRBD2. Trimming cost V 0 bases and J 10 bases; bases outside gene matches: 5. The CDR3 runs 13 residues. Germline V lookup: CDR1 LGHNA, CDR2 YSLEER. CDR3 sequence: CASSQEGGARQYF. CDR3 bases: TGCGCCAGCAGCCAAGAGGGAGGGGCCCGCCAGTACTTC.

CDR3 DNA: TGTGCCTGGGTTGAAAATGAAAAACTGTTTTTT. Translated: CAWVENEKLFF. The chain uses TRBV30 and TRBJ1-4; no clear D gene. V gave up 5 bases and J gave up 5 bases, with 6 bases separating them. The CDR3 spans 11 residues. Germline CDR1 GTSNPN, CDR2 SVGIG (reference sequence).

V usage is TRBV4-1 and J usage is TRBJ1-2; D remains unclear. The CDR3 extends over 15 amino acids. V was cut by 0 bases and J by 2 bases, with 10 bases left in between. Germline loops: CDR1 MGHRA, CDR2 YSYEKL. The DNA of the CDR3 is TGCGCCAGCAGCCAAGATATTGGCACGAACTATGGCTACACCTTC. This gives the protein CASSQDIGTNYGYTF.

The chain combines TRBV6-6 with TRBJ2-4, with a tentative D call TRBD1 (5 bases). The germline V gene has CDR1 MNHNY and CDR2 SVGAGI (reference sequence). The V end was cut by 4 bases, the J end by 1 base, with 11 bases between. CDR3 length: 15 amino acids. This chain's CDR3 is CASSSRTFAKNIQYF. The DNA for the CDR3 is TGTGCCAGCAGTTCTCGGACATTTGCCAAAAACATTCAGTACTTC.

This rearrangement joins TRBV11-2 to TRBJ1-4; D ambiguous. The germline CDR1 and CDR2 sequences are SGHAT and FQNNGV. The CDR3 spans 15 residues. V gave up 5 bases and J gave up 8 bases, with 18 bases separating them. This CDR3 reads CASSPIGQLVEKLFF. The CDR3 nucleotides are TGTGCCAGCAGCCCCATCGGGCAGCTAGTCGAAAAACTGTTTTTT.

The rearrangement links TRBV14 to TRBJ1-1; 8 bases agree with TRBD1. With V trimmed by 4 bases and J by 7 bases, 11 bases remained unmatched. The CDR3 totals 15 residues. Germline assignment: CDR1 SGHDN and CDR2 FVKESK. This CDR3 is CASSPRGTGRNEAFF. CDR3 nucleotides: TGTGCCAGCAGCCCCCGAGGGACAGGTCGGAATGAAGCTTTCTTT.

The chain joins TRBV28 to TRBJ2-2; no definite D call. The CDR3 is 16 residues long. The germline V gene has CDR1 MDHEN and CDR2 SYDVKM. V lost 6 bases and J 3 bases, leaving 17 bases between the germline ends. For the CDR3, the DNA is TGTGCCAGCAGCGGCGGAATAAATTGGGACACCGGGGAGCTGTTTTTT. This translates into CASSGGINWDTGELFF.

CDR3 in amino acids: CASSDRLSTDTQYF. CDR3 in DNA: TGTGCCAGCAGCGACAGGCTAAGCACAGATACGCAGTATTTT. The J gene is TRBJ2-3, the V gene TRBV25-1; TRBD1 might be the D (6 bases). V was trimmed by 6 bases and J by 0 bases, leaving 10 bases between them. The CDR3 consists of 14 residues. Germline V lookup: CDR1 MGHDK, CDR2 SYGVNS.

The chain is built from TRBV7-3 and TRBJ1-2, with D uncertain. Germline loops: CDR1 SGHTA, CDR2 FQGTGA. The CDR3 length is 14 residues. V gave up 3 bases and J gave up 5 bases, with 13 bases separating them. The CDR3 protein is CASSLGAVSYGYTF. The DNA for the CDR3 is TGTGCCAGCAGCTTGGGTGCAGTTAGTTATGGCTACACCTTC. Based on the CDR3 plus reference TRBV7-3 and TRBJ1-2, the full variable domain is GAGVSQTPSNKVTEKGKYVELRCDPISGHTALYWYRQSLGQGPEFLIYFQGTGAADDSGLPNDRFFAVRPEGSVSTLKIQRTERGDSAVYLCASSLGAVSYGYTFGSGTRLTVV.

This clone has only one observation. The chain has TRBV10-1 and TRBJ2-7; D gene unclear. This CDR3 contains 12 residues. Trimming shortened V by 2 bases and J by 5 bases, and 7 bases separated the two germline ends. In germline, CDR1 is WNHNN, CDR2 SYGVQD (reference sequence). CDR3 amino acids: CASSESLNEQYF. In DNA form, the CDR3 reads TGCGCCAGCAGTGAGAGCCTTAACGAGCAGTACTTC.

The chain uses TRBV28 and TRBJ1-3; D ambiguous. Germline assignment: CDR1 MDHEN and CDR2 SYDVKM. The CDR3 is 14 amino acids. Trimming pared 8 bases from V and 0 bases from J, leaving 11 bases between. DNA of the CDR3: TGTGCCAGCCGCAATGATTTCTCTGGAAACACCATATATTTT. It translates to CASRNDFSGNTIYF. Looking up the rest from reference TRBV28 and TRBJ1-3 gives the full variable domain: DVKVTQSSRYLVKRTGEKVFLECVQDMDHENMFWYRQDPGLGLRLIYFSYDVKMKEKGDIPEGYSVSREKKERFSLILESASTNQTSMYLCASRNDFSGNTIYFGEGSWLTVV.